Listed here are 4 T cell receptor beta chains from one sample, sequenced in a study of identifying expanded T cells in peripheral blood. Only in-frame clones appear in the TCRdb table, and some are missing; sequencing was by immunoSEQ multiplex PCR. The data show tens of thousands of clones, over 75% seen once. Sequenced input: blood. The receptor set was obtained from a person aged 18 to 69 in good health.

The chain is built from TRBV2 and TRBJ2-7; 8 bases align to TRBD2. Germline CDR1 is SNHLY and CDR2 is FYNNEI. V lost 4 bases, J lost 3 bases, and 14 bases stayed unmatched. This CDR3 has 17 amino acids. The DNA for the CDR3 is TGTGCCAGCAGTGTGACGCTGTTGCGGGAGGCTTACTACGAGCAGTACTTC. Translated, it gives CASSVTLLREAYYEQYF. Combining the CDR3 with reference TRBV2 and TRBJ2-7 gives the whole variable domain EPEVTQTPSHQVTQMGQEVILRCVPISNHLYFYWYRQILGQKVEFLVSFYNNEISEKSEIFDDQFSVERPDGSNFTLKIRSTKLEDSAMYFCASSVTLLREAYYEQYFGPGTRLTVT.

The chain carries TRBV7-2 and TRBJ2-7; a weak D match, TRBD2 (5 bases). The germline V and J ends were trimmed by 2 bases and 2 bases, with 16 bases remaining between them. The CDR3 runs to 16 residues. From germline, CDR1 is SGHTA and CDR2 FQGNSA. This CDR3 is CASSLPRSGYTYEQYF. The CDR3 DNA reads TGTGCCAGCAGCTTACCGCGATCGGGATACACCTACGAGCAGTACTTC.

This chain connects TRBV30 to TRBJ1-2; 7 bases match TRBD1. Unmatched junction bases numbered 4, after V lost 1 base and J lost 2 bases. CDR1 and CDR2 from the germline V gene are GTSNPN and SVGIG (reference sequence). There are 14 residues in the CDR3. DNA for the CDR3: TGTGCCTGGAGTGGACAGGGCAGGAACTATGGCTACACCTTC. This encodes CAWSGQGRNYGYTF.

The table lists this clone with a count of one. The chain carries TRBV4-1 and TRBJ2-1; D possibly uses TRBD1 or TRBD2 (5 bases each). Looked up from germline, CDR1 is MGHRA and CDR2 is YSYEKL. Trimming took off 6 bases at V and 6 bases at J, with 18 bases between the two ends. The CDR3 loop spans 15 amino acids. The chain's CDR3 is CASSPGTQGFNEQFF. The CDR3 DNA sequence: TGCGCCAGCAGTCCCGGGACCCAGGGATTCAATGAGCAGTTCTTC.